The 4 T cell receptor beta chains below come from one sample, sequenced in a study of T cell changes during pregnancy in multiple sclerosis. Profiling relied on immunoSEQ multiplex PCR, and the TCRdb table lists in-frame clones only, not all of them. The sample shows 55,000 to 65,000 clones, about 87% of them seen only once. The input for sequencing was peripheral blood, taken in the first trimester of pregnancy. The receptor set was obtained from a female donor in good health, enrolled as a control in a pregnancy study.

The chain couples TRBV9 to TRBJ2-5; 14 bases are a match to TRBD2. The CDR3 covers 16 residues. Germline-derived CDR1 and CDR2 are SGDLS and YYNGEE. Losses at the gene ends were 4 bases for V and 5 bases for J; bases not matched to a gene: 7. The CDR3: CASSPMGLAGEETQYF. The CDR3 nucleotides read TGTGCCAGCAGCCCCATGGGACTAGCGGGGGAGGAGACCCAGTACTTC.

The V call is TRBV9, the J call TRBJ2-2, with D possibly being TRBD1 (5 bases). With 8 bases removed from V and 2 bases from J, the gap between germline ends came to 10 bases. CDR1 and CDR2 from the germline V gene are SGDLS and YYNGEE. The CDR3 spans 13 residues. Here the CDR3 DNA reads TGTGCCAGGGACACCGGCAACACCGGGGAGCTGTTTTTT. It codes for CARDTGNTGELFF.

The genes are TRBV7-2 and TRBJ1-3; no definite D call. The CDR3 contains 13 residues. V lost 4 bases and J lost 2, with 6 bases in between. The germline V gene encodes CDR1 SGHTA and CDR2 FQGNSA. CDR3 in amino acids: CASSSGTGNTIYF. The CDR3 DNA is TGTGCCAGCAGCTCCGGGACTGGAAACACCATATATTTT.

The chain employs TRBV7-2 and TRBJ1-2; D might be TRBD1 (5 bases). CDR3 size: 14 residues. The V end was cut by 1 base, the J end by 3 bases, with 9 bases between. Looked up from germline, CDR1 is SGHTA and CDR2 is FQGNSA. For the CDR3, the DNA is TGTGCCAGCAGCTTAGAATCAGGGCACTATGGCTACACCTTC. Translating it yields CASSLESGHYGYTF.